These 10 T cell receptor beta chains came from one sample sequenced in a study of CD4 T cells in relation to SARS-CoV-2 and coronaviruses. Unexposed donor CD4+ T cells date from about 2011-2018, before the COVID-19 pandemic. Isolation of CD4+ T cells took place after about 10 days in culture. These receptors lack a known antigen. Using immunoSEQ multiplex PCR, the repertoire was profiled, and TCRdb retains in-frame clones only, with some absent. The sample records 25,000 or so clones, roughly 76% being singletons. Source material: CD4+ T cells from PBMCs, cultured in vitro. Source of these receptors: a human donor in good health.

The chain uses TRBV18 and TRBJ1-2, with D perhaps matching TRBD1 (5 bases). Germline values: CDR1 KGHSH, CDR2 LQKENI. The CDR3 length is 13 residues. V was trimmed by 2 bases and J by 6 bases, leaving 10 bases between them. The CDR3 loop reads CASSPDSGDGYTF. The CDR3 DNA reads as TGTGCCAGCTCACCAGACAGTGGAGATGGCTACACCTTC. Complete variable domain (other parts from reference TRBV18 and TRBJ1-2): NAGVMQNPRHLVRRRGQEARLRCSPMKGHSHVYWYRQLPEEGLKFMVYLQKENIIDESGMPKERFSAEFPKEGPSILRIQQVVRGDSAAYFCASSPDSGDGYTFGSGTRLTVV.

CDR3 protein: CASTRDRGSYEQYF. CDR3 nucleotides: TGTGCCAGCACCCGGGACAGAGGGAGTTACGAGCAGTACTTC. The rearrangement joins TRBV2 to TRBJ2-7; 7 nucleotides align to TRBD1. V gave up 7 bases and J gave up 4 bases; unmatched junction bases: 10. This CDR3 spans 14 amino acids. Germline assignment: CDR1 SNHLY and CDR2 FYNNEI.

This clone has a single count. The chain has TRBV5-8 and TRBJ2-2; TRBD2 matches 10 bases. The J segment lost 1 base and the V segment lost 2 bases, leaving 5 bases of the junction unmatched. CDR3 length equals 17 residues. CDR1 SGHTS and CDR2 YDEGEE come from the germline V gene. The CDR3 protein is CASSFPTSGMNTGELFF. CDR3 DNA: TGTGCCAGCAGCTTCCCCACTAGCGGGATGAACACCGGGGAGCTGTTTTTT.

The sample holds a few counts of this clone. The chain employs TRBV6-4 and TRBJ1-5, with D unresolved. Germline assignment: CDR1 MRHNA and CDR2 SNTAGT. The CDR3 is made up of 14 amino acids. The ends were cut back, 2 bases at V and 6 bases at J, with 11 bases in the middle. The CDR3 is CASSDPIICQPQHF. The CDR3 DNA follows: TGTGCCAGCAGTGACCCCATAATTTGTCAGCCCCAGCATTTT.

The chain carries TRBV5-6 and TRBJ1-1; D might be TRBD1 (5 bases). The CDR3 covers 14 residues. Germline CDR1 SGHDT, CDR2 YYEEEE. V lost 0 bases and J lost 6, with 12 bases in between. DNA of the CDR3: TGTGCCAGCAGCTTGGGAGCGCGGGACGCTGAAGCTTTCTTT. Translating gives CASSLGARDAEAFF.

This clone has more than one count but fewer than ten. The chain links TRBV19 to TRBJ1-6; 7 nucleotides align to TRBD1. With V trimmed by 5 bases and J by 9 bases, 7 bases remained unmatched. Germline CDR1 is LNHDA and CDR2 is SQIVND (reference sequence). The CDR3 spans 14 residues. In DNA, the CDR3 is TGTGCCAGTAGTCTCGACAGGGCGGGTTCACCCCTCCACTTT. Translated, it gives CASSLDRAGSPLHF.

This chain connects TRBV29-1 to TRBJ2-1; D is uncertain. The V end was cut by 4 bases, the J end by 9 bases, with 7 bases between. This CDR3 contains 10 residues. CDR1 and CDR2 from the germline V gene are SQVTM and ANQGSEA. The CDR3 bases are TGCAGCGTTGGAAGTGGTGAGCAGTTCTTC. Translated: CSVGSGEQFF.

This chain links TRBV7-8 with TRBJ1-3, with D unresolved. The CDR3 sequence is 14 residues long. Looked up from germline, CDR1 is SGHVS and CDR2 is FQNEAQ. V was shortened by 5 bases and J by 4 bases, with 12 bases between the two germline ends. CDR3 amino acids: CASSLRGAGNTIYF. The CDR3 DNA follows: TGTGCCAGCAGCCTCCGAGGAGCGGGAAACACCATATATTTT. The full variable domain, its missing parts supplied by reference TRBV7-8 and TRBJ1-3, is GAGVSQSPRYKVAKRGQDVALRCDPISGHVSLFWYQQALGQGPEFLTYFQNEAQLDKSGLPSDRFFAERPEGSVSTLKIQRTQQEDSAVYLCASSLRGAGNTIYFGEGSWLTVV.

The gene calls are TRBV19 and TRBJ1-3; D gene uncertain. Germline CDR1 is LNHDA and CDR2 is SQIVND (reference sequence). Trimming removed 6 bases from V and 3 bases from J, with 6 bases in between. The CDR3 covers 12 residues. The CDR3 nucleotides read TGTGCCAGTAGGTCGGTTGGAAACACCATATATTTT. It encodes CASRSVGNTIYF.

A few counts support this clone. The CDR3 nucleotides read TGTGCCAGCACCCGGTCCCAGGCTTTCTTT. It encodes CASTRSQAFF. V and J are TRBV9 and TRBJ1-1; D gene unclear. Germline V gene sequence: CDR1 SGDLS, CDR2 YYNGEE. CDR3 length: 10 residues. V lost 6 bases and J lost 11, with 11 bases in between.